This paragraph covers one T cell receptor (beta chain) sequence. Germline V CDR1 and CDR2: MNHNS, SASEGT. This CDR3 has 17 residues. V gave up 0 bases and J gave up 2 bases, with 16 bases separating them. These data are taken from a study of blood T cell repertoires in COVID-19. In the study overall: Samples of COVID-19 (acute and convalescent) were obtained from the United States, Italy and Spain. PBMCs, B-cell-depleted T cells, or T cells provided the cDNA or gDNA that made up the material.

Per the original data handling: Scientists estimated how many nucleated cells there were by amplifying reference gene primers. Assay used: immunoSEQ multiplex PCR; TCRdb lists only in-frame clones, some missing. V, J and clone size derive from that table, while D and trimming were established from the DNA sequence. Of around 260,000 clones listed, roughly 87% are singletons. This rearrangement joins TRBV6-1 to TRBJ1-2; weak D call: TRBD1 (6 bases). The specimen was peripheral blood. This TCR was recovered from a human donor in a cohort sampled during active COVID-19. The CDR3 loop reads CASSEAGQPGGNYGYTF. CDR3 nucleotide sequence: TGTGCCAGCAGTGAAGCGGGACAACCCGGGGGGAACTATGGCTACACCTTC.